This is a list of T cell receptor beta chains from one sample in a study of T-cell reconstitution after alpha-beta-depleted transplantation in children. Each CDR3 protein is one row after TCRdb ran MiXCR on the PCR reads. The sample has about 440,000 distinct CDR3 sequences; over 40% are singletons. This specimen consisted of PBMCs, obtained before TCRalphabeta/CD19-depleted stem cell transplant. The receptors stem from a girl aged 2-10 years with aplastic anemia, due to receive a stem cell transplant. Each CDR3 is given with its conserved first and last residue. D genes are given only for firm matches. Clone size is not always given. Where it is, it says once, few, many or a class for expanded clones.

.,TRBV6-5,few,TRBJ2-6,CASSYRTGANVLTF,TGTGCCAGCAGTTATAGGACTGGGGCCAACGTCCTGACTTTC
.,TRBV25-1,.,TRBJ2-7,CASSEGREPVEQYF,TGTGCCAGCAGTGAAGGCAGGGAACCAGTCGAGCAGTACTTC
TRBD1,TRBV19,.,TRBJ2-3,CASRDRPTDTQYF,TGTGCCAGCCGGGACAGGCCCACAGATACGCAGTATTTT
.,TRBV11-2,many,TRBJ2-3,CASSLGQSSTDTQYF,TGTGCCAGCAGCTTAGGACAGAGTAGCACAGATACGCAGTATTTT
TRBD2,TRBV7-8,.,TRBJ2-2,CASSPSGPLGQRGTGELFF,TGTGCCAGCAGCCCCAGCGGGCCACTAGGCCAGCGGGGCACCGGGGAGCTGTTTTTT
.,TRBV10-2,.,TRBJ2-3,CASSEGQSIDTDTQYF,TGCGCCAGCAGTGAGGGGCAGAGCATAGACACAGATACGCAGTATTTT
.,TRBV7-6,.,TRBJ2-4,CASSSAHRMGKNIQYF,TGTGCCAGCAGCTCGGCCCATCGGATGGGCAAAAACATTCAGTACTTC
TRBD2,TRBV10-1,few,TRBJ2-3,CASSGSSGSAQYF,TGCGCCAGCAGTGGGTCTAGCGGGAGTGCGCAGTATTTT
TRBD1,TRBV5-5,.,TRBJ2-7,CASSLAATGDWEQYF,TGTGCCAGCAGCTTGGCGGCGACAGGGGACTGGGAGCAGTACTTC
.,TRBV4-1,once,TRBJ2-2,CPSTGPRTGELFF,TGCCCCAGCACTGGACCCCGCACCGGGGAGCTGTTTTTT
.,TRBV20-1,.,TRBJ2-7,CSAQPLMSSYEQYF,TGCAGTGCCCAACCACTGATGAGCTCCTACGAGCAGTACTTC
TRBD2,TRBV9,few,TRBJ2-1,CASSVGPGAGVRQLLDNEQFF,TGTGCCAGCAGCGTAGGGCCGGGAGCGGGAGTGCGACAATTACTCGACAATGAGCAGTTCTTC
.,TRBV12-3/TRBV12-4,many,TRBJ2-2,CASSLLAVGELFF,TGTGCCAGCAGTTTATTAGCCGTCGGGGAGCTGTTTTTT
.,TRBV20-1,.,TRBJ2-3,CSASNTGLNTDTLYF,TGCAGTGCTTCCAATACAGGATTGAACACAGATACGCTGTATTTT
TRBD2,TRBV5-1,.,TRBJ2-1,CASSLAGGIKEQFF,TGCGCCAGCAGCTTGGCCGGGGGGATTAAAGAGCAGTTCTTC
TRBD1,TRBV7-9,.,TRBJ2-7,CASSSWDRQSYEQYF,TGTGCCAGCAGCTCGTGGGACAGGCAAAGCTACGAGCAGTACTTC